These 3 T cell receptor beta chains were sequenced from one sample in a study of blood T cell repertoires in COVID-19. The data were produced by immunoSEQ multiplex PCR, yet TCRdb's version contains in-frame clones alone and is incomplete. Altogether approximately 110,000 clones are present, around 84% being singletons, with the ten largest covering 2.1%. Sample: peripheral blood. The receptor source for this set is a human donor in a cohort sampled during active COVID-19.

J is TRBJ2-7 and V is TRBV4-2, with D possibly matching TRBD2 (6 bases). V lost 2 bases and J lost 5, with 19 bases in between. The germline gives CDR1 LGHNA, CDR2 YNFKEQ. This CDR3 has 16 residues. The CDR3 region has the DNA TGTGCCAGCAGCCAAACCACGGGGGTACGCGTTAACGAGCAGTACTTC. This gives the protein CASSQTTGVRVNEQYF.

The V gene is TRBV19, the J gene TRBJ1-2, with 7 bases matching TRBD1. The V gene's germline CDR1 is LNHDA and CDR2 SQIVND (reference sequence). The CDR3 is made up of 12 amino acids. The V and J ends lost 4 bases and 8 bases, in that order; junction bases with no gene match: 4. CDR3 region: CASSRQGYGYTF. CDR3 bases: TGTGCCAGTAGTAGACAGGGTTACGGCTACACCTTC.

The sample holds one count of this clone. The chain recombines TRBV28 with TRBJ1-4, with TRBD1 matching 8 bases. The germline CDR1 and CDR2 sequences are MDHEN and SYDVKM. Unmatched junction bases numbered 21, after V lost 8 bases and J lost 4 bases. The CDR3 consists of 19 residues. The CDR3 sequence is CASGVFGLFRDRFNEKLFF. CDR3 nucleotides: TGTGCCAGCGGAGTTTTTGGGCTTTTCCGGGACAGGTTTAATGAAAAACTGTTTTTT.